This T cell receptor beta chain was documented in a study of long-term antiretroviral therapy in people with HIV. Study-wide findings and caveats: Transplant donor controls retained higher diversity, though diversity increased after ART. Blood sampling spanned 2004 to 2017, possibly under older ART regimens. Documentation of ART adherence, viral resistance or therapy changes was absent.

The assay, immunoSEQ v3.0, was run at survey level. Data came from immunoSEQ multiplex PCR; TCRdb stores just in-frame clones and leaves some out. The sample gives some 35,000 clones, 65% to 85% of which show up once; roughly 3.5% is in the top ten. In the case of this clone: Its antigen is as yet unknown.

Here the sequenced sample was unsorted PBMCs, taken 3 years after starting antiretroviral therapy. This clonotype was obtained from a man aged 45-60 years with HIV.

CDR3 sequence (DNA): TGTGCCAGCAGCCGCGCAGGGGGCACGTGGGAGCAGTACTTC. This translates into CASSRAGGTWEQYF. The chain combines TRBV7-9 with TRBJ2-7, with TRBD1 matching over 8 bases. There are 14 residues in the CDR3. From germline, CDR1 is SEHNR and CDR2 FQNEAQ (reference sequence). The trim removed 5 bases at V and 7 bases at J, leaving 10 bases unmatched.